This is a list of T cell receptor beta chains from one sample in a study of identical twins. In TCRdb, the 5' RACE reads were re-called with MiXCR into one record per CDR3 protein. Found here are approximately 210,000 distinct CDR3 sequences, approximately 9% of them singletons; the top ten hold 5.1%. Sequences were obtained from memory (CD45RO+) T cells sorted from blood. The receptors derive from a woman aged 18-29 years in good health. Each CDR3 is given with its conserved first and last residue.

>TRBV3-1
CASSRTYEQYF
>TRBV6-1
CASRPPGGNTEAFF
>TRBV9
CASSVESLNPAGNTIYF
>TRBV7-2
CASSLEYGTSGGERYF
>TRBV28
CASRPGTGVREQYF
>TRBV12-3/TRBV12-4
CASSFQQGIGGELFF
>TRBV6-1
CASSESLSIYEQFF
>TRBV10-3
CAISELASTGELFF
>TRBV7-6
CASSSTLQETQYF
>TRBV10-3
CAISERQGGNSPLHF
>TRBV5-1
CASKSSWYQETQYF
>TRBV6-2/TRBV6-3
CASSPTGGRSSVEQFF
>TRBV7-2
CASSLRAGGVTGELFF
>TRBV7-2
CASSFPGQGKAFF
>TRBV20-1
CSALAATLFNEQFF
>TRBV7-2
CASSSHRVALYEQYF
>TRBV2
CASSGGTPGNTIYF
>TRBV6-2/TRBV6-3
CASAVDTGELFF
>TRBV18
CASSPTYAGANVLTF
>TRBV20-1
CSARDFQGAIEAFF
>TRBV6-1
CAIKGHADTEAFF
>TRBV3-1
CASSPGSSGSHEQYF
>TRBV7-9
CASSLRGTSEQFF
>TRBV5-1
CASTQDKQKGYTF